These 20 T cell receptor beta chains came from one sample sequenced in a study of T-cell reconstitution after alpha-beta-depleted transplantation in children. During its preparation, the TCRbeta library received unique molecular identifiers. Using its own MiXCR run on the PCR reads, TCRdb lists one record per CDR3 protein. The table includes roughly 110,000 distinct CDR3 sequences, 10% detected once. The source material was PBMCs, sampled before TCRalphabeta/CD19-depleted stem cell transplant. The source of these receptors is a boy aged 2 to 9 with acute lymphoblastic leukemia, due to receive a stem cell transplant.

The chain is built from TRBV7-8 and TRBJ1-1; 8 nucleotides agree with TRBD1. Per germline, CDR1 SGHVS and CDR2 FQNEAQ. J was trimmed by 3 bases and V by 5 bases; bases with no gene match: 5. This CDR3 is 14 amino acids long. Here the CDR3 DNA reads TGTGCCAGCAGCGACAAGACAGGGGACACTGAAGCTTTCTTT. Its translation: CASSDKTGDTEAFF.

This clonotype was observed a handful of times. The V gene is TRBV4-1, the J gene TRBJ2-1; TRBD2 agrees at 8 bases. Germline V gene lookup returns CDR1 MGHRA and CDR2 YSYEKL. Trimming cost V 0 bases and J 2 bases; bases outside gene matches: 12. The CDR3 length is 19 residues. As DNA, the CDR3 is TGCGCCAGCAGCCAAGAAGGGGGTAACCTAGCGGGCCCCTACAATGAGCAGTTCTTC. Amino acids: CASSQEGGNLAGPYNEQFF.

This clonotype was seen a handful of times. This chain connects TRBV7-2 to TRBJ2-7; the D gene is possibly TRBD2 (5 bases). Per the germline V gene, CDR1 is SGHTA and CDR2 is FQGNSA. CDR3 length: 13 amino acids. V dropped 5 bases and J dropped 5 bases, with 13 bases sitting between them. This chain's CDR3 is CASSPYLANEQYF. CDR3 sequence (DNA): TGTGCCAGCAGCCCTTATCTAGCTAACGAGCAGTACTTC.

J is TRBJ2-3 and V is TRBV5-1; D gene ambiguous. The CDR3 spans 12 residues. Trimming cost V 1 base and J 3 bases, with 3 bases left between them. Germline V lookup: CDR1 SGHRS, CDR2 YFSETQ. The CDR3 loop is CASSLFTDTQYF. The CDR3 region has the DNA TGCGCCAGCAGCTTGTTTACAGATACGCAGTATTTT.

The sample holds a few counts of this clonotype. V is TRBV5-1 and J is TRBJ1-1; no clear D. The V gene's germline CDR1 is SGHRS and CDR2 YFSETQ. Between the trimmed V and J ends, which lost 7 bases and 1 base, there was a span of 11 bases. CDR3 length equals 13 residues. CDR3 nucleotides: TGCGCCAGCGTTGGACGGACGAACACTGAAGCTTTCTTT. Protein: CASVGRTNTEAFF.

This sequence joins TRBV5-1 and TRBJ2-1; 11 bases line up with TRBD2. CDR3 length: 17 residues. Germline assignment: CDR1 SGHRS and CDR2 YFSETQ. The V gene end was trimmed by 1 base and the J gene end by 6 bases; junction bases not matched to a gene: 9. CDR3 in DNA: TGCGCCAGCAGCTTGCCCGGTAGCGGGAGGGCCGTCAATGAGCAGTTCTTC. It specifies CASSLPGSGRAVNEQFF.

This clonotype was counted between two and nine times. V and J are TRBV30 and TRBJ2-5, with D hard to call. The CDR3 is 12 residues long. Germline V lookup: CDR1 GTSNPN, CDR2 SVGIG (reference sequence). V was pared by 2 bases and J by 3 bases, with 7 bases between. The CDR3 sequence: CAWSIAEETQYF. In DNA, the CDR3 is TGTGCCTGGAGTATAGCTGAAGAGACCCAGTACTTC.

This clonotype was picked up many times. The rearrangement uses TRBV5-6 and TRBJ2-1; 14 positions match TRBD2. The CDR3 loop spans 18 amino acids. Trimming removed 0 bases from V and 4 bases from J; junction bases left unmatched: 6. Germline assignment: CDR1 SGHDT and CDR2 YYEEEE. DNA of the CDR3: TGTGCCAGCAGCTTGGGGACTAGCGGGAGGCCGGGGTACAATGAGCAGTTCTTC. Amino acid sequence: CASSLGTSGRPGYNEQFF.

This clonotype has a count of ten or more. The J gene is TRBJ2-7, the V gene TRBV7-8; D perhaps matches TRBD1 (6 bases). The germline V gene has CDR1 SGHVS and CDR2 FQNEAQ. The CDR3 extends over 14 amino acids. V shed 2 bases and J shed 4 bases, with 12 bases lying between them. The CDR3: CASSLTGQGYEQYF. The CDR3 DNA is TGTGCCAGCAGCTTAACGGGGCAGGGGTACGAGCAGTACTTC.

This clonotype turned up a few times. V is TRBV7-2 and J is TRBJ2-7; tentative D call: TRBD2 (5 bases). Germline V gene data show CDR1 as SGHTA and CDR2 as FQGNSA. Trimming took off 5 bases at V and 4 bases at J, with 18 bases between the two ends. CDR3 length: 15 amino acids. CDR3: CASSPSPGRGYEQYF. CDR3 DNA sequence: TGTGCCAGCAGCCCCTCGCCTGGACGGGGTTACGAGCAGTACTTC.

The J gene is TRBJ2-2, the V gene TRBV5-4, with D unresolved. The V gene lost 5 bases and the J gene lost 1 base, with 6 bases spanning the gap. The CDR3 has 13 amino acids. Germline loops: CDR1 SGHNT, CDR2 YYREEE (reference sequence). CDR3 sequence: CASSTRNTGELFF. CDR3 nucleotide sequence: TGTGCCAGCAGTACCAGGAACACCGGGGAGCTGTTTTTT. Combining the CDR3 with reference TRBV5-4 and TRBJ2-2 gives the whole variable domain ETGVTQSPTHLIKTRGQQVTLRCSSQSGHNTVSWYQQALGQGPQFIFQYYREEENGRGNFPPRFSGLQFPNYSSELNVNALELDDSALYLCASSTRNTGELFFGEGSRLTVL.

A few counts support this clonotype. This chain connects TRBV5-4 to TRBJ1-3, with D uncertain. The CDR3 consists of 14 residues. Trimming pared 0 bases from V and 2 bases from J, leaving 6 bases between. The V gene's germline CDR1 is SGHNT and CDR2 YYREEE (reference sequence). The DNA for the CDR3 is TGTGCCAGCAGCTTGGCCGGGGCTGGAAACACCATATATTTT. Translating gives CASSLAGAGNTIYF.

The rearrangement uses TRBV27 and TRBJ2-7, with TRBD2 matching over 8 bases. The V gene's germline CDR1 is MNHEY and CDR2 SMNVEV (reference sequence). V lost 3 bases, J lost 2 bases, and 6 bases stayed unmatched. The CDR3 is made up of 15 amino acids. As DNA, the CDR3 is TGTGCCAGCAGTTTTAGCGGGGAGGGGGCCTACGAGCAGTACTTC. Translation gives CASSFSGEGAYEQYF.

This clonotype was seen repeatedly, ten times or more. The chain employs TRBV4-1 and TRBJ2-3; D might be TRBD2 (7 bases). Germline lookup yields CDR1 MGHRA and CDR2 YSYEKL. The CDR3 has 14 residues. Trimming took off 4 bases at V and 4 bases at J, with 12 bases between the two ends. The CDR3 DNA is TGCGCCAGCAGCCCCGGAGGGGGGGCAGATACGCAGTATTTT. Its translation: CASSPGGGADTQYF.

This clonotype was seen many times. The chain recombines TRBV5-1 with TRBJ2-1; perhaps D is TRBD1 or TRBD2 (6 bases each). Between the trimmed V and J ends, which lost 0 bases and 5 bases, there was a span of 15 bases. This CDR3 is 16 amino acids long. The germline V gene has CDR1 SGHRS and CDR2 YFSETQ. The CDR3 reads CASSLGGGTNHNEQFF. The CDR3 DNA sequence: TGCGCCAGCAGCTTGGGAGGGGGGACAAATCACAATGAGCAGTTCTTC.

This clonotype was counted at least ten times. V gene TRBV5-6 combines with J gene TRBJ2-7; D ambiguous. Trimming cost V 2 bases and J 3 bases, with 12 bases left between them. This CDR3 region has 14 residues. Germline assignment: CDR1 SGHDT and CDR2 YYEEEE. In DNA, the CDR3 is TGTGCCAGCAGCTTCACGACGCTGGTCTACGAGCAGTACTTC. It specifies CASSFTTLVYEQYF. Full variable domain (remainder filled in from reference TRBV5-6 and TRBJ2-7): DAGVTQSPTHLIKTRGQQVTLRCSPKSGHDTVSWYQQALGQGPQFIFQYYEEEERQRGNFPDRFSGHQFPNYSSELNVNALLLGDSALYLCASSFTTLVYEQYFGPGTRLTVT.

This clonotype was recorded once. The V and J genes are TRBV19 and TRBJ2-4; 7 nucleotides align to TRBD2. Germline CDR1 LNHDA, CDR2 SQIVND (reference sequence). The CDR3 covers 15 residues. The junction had 14 bases not matched to a gene; V was cut back by 8 bases and J by 7 bases. The CDR3 region has the DNA TGTGCCAGTCTTTCGAATGGCCGGGACTACAACATTCAGTACTTC. Amino acids: CASLSNGRDYNIQYF.

The chain recombines TRBV7-9 with TRBJ2-1, with a tentative D call TRBD1 (6 bases). The CDR3 length is 16 residues. Germline CDR1 is SEHNR and CDR2 is FQNEAQ (reference sequence). Trimming took off 5 bases at V and 2 bases at J, with 16 bases between the two ends. The CDR3: CASSRRDTHPYNEQFF. The CDR3 nucleotides are TGTGCCAGCAGCCGCCGGGACACGCACCCCTACAATGAGCAGTTCTTC. The full variable domain, in which reference TRBV7-9 and TRBJ2-1 provide the parts outside the CDR3, is DTGVSQNPRHKITKRGQNVTFRCDPISEHNRLYWYRQTLGQGPEFLTYFQNEAQLEKSRLLSDRFSAERPKGSFSTLEIQRTEQGDSAMYLCASSRRDTHPYNEQFFGPGTRLTVL.

This rearrangement joins TRBV14 to TRBJ2-7; TRBD2 aligns across 7 bases. V gave up 0 bases and J gave up 3 bases; unmatched junction bases: 8. The germline V gene has CDR1 SGHDN and CDR2 FVKESK. This CDR3 is 16 amino acids long. The CDR3, as DNA: TGTGCCAGCAGCCAAGATCGCCTAGCGGTTTTCTACGAGCAGTACTTC. It codes for CASSQDRLAVFYEQYF.

This clonotype was picked up many times. The CDR3 region is CASSYSPYGQANTGELFF. The CDR3, as DNA: TGTGCCAGCAGTTACTCTCCTTATGGTCAGGCGAACACCGGGGAGCTGTTTTTT. The V and J genes are TRBV6-5 and TRBJ2-2; unclear D gene. The CDR3 length is 18 residues. The V end was cut by 0 bases, the J end by 0 bases, with 14 bases between. Germline V gene data show CDR1 as MNHEY and CDR2 as SVGAGI.